This entry lists 16 T cell receptor beta chains sequenced from one sample in a study of shared clonotypes between healthy human individuals. Cells designated naive CD8 were CD45RO-negative and were positively selected for CCR7, with terminally differentiated effector memory CD45RA+ cells excluded. The assay was immunoSEQ multiplex PCR, and TCRdb's table has in-frame clones only and misses some. The sample has under 850,000 clones, approximately 92% seen once. Material: naive CD8+ T cells sorted from blood. Source of these receptors: a man aged 25 to 40 in good health.

The genes are TRBV11-2 and TRBJ1-4; D gene uncertain. Germline loops: CDR1 SGHAT, CDR2 FQNNGV. Trimming took 2 bases from V and 3 from J, leaving 16 bases between them. The CDR3 runs 17 residues. CDR3 protein: CASSLRIPLPPNEKLFF. CDR3 DNA sequence: TGTGCCAGCAGCTTACGTATTCCGCTTCCCCCTAATGAAAAACTGTTTTTT.

The rearrangement joins TRBV7-9 to TRBJ2-1; 7 bases line up with TRBD2. After removal of 8 bases from V and 0 bases from J, the junction contained 1 base not matched to a gene. CDR3 size: 13 residues. The germline CDR1 and CDR2 sequences are SEHNR and FQNEAQ (reference sequence). CDR3 residues: CASGLGSYNEQFF. The CDR3 DNA sequence: TGTGCCAGCGGACTAGGCTCCTACAATGAGCAGTTCTTC.

This clone appeared once. The rearrangement uses TRBV5-4 and TRBJ2-7; 7 bases align to TRBD2. Germline V gene sequence: CDR1 SGHNT, CDR2 YYREEE (reference sequence). The CDR3 covers 14 residues. V was clipped by 10 bases and J by 0 bases; unmatched bases: 10. The CDR3 region is CAGSDRDYSYEQYF. The CDR3 DNA follows: TGTGCCGGATCAGATCGGGACTACTCCTACGAGCAGTACTTC.

The rearrangement uses TRBV9 and TRBJ1-4; tentative D call: TRBD1 (5 bases). V lost 4 bases and J lost 7, with 17 bases in between. Per germline, CDR1 SGDLS and CDR2 YYNGEE. The CDR3 has 15 amino acids. CDR3 DNA: TGTGCCAGCAGCCCGGCGGTCGTGGGGGGTGAAAAACTGTTTTTT. Encoded protein: CASSPAVVGGEKLFF.

The V and J genes are TRBV7-9 and TRBJ2-1; the match to TRBD2 covers 8 bases. Germline assignment: CDR1 SEHNR and CDR2 FQNEAQ (reference sequence). The length of the CDR3 is 15 residues. V lost 1 base and J lost 5; bases outside the gene matches: 4. In DNA, the CDR3 is TGTGCCAGCAGCTTAGTTACGGGAGGGAACAATGAGCAGTTCTTC. This encodes CASSLVTGGNNEQFF.

This clone was detected only once. V is TRBV2 and J is TRBJ2-3, with 10 bases aligning to TRBD1. J gave up 3 bases and V 6 bases, and 9 bases lay outside the gene matches. Germline V CDR1 and CDR2: SNHLY, FYNNEI. The CDR3 consists of 16 residues. CDR3 in DNA: TGTGCCAGCAGCGATGTCGGACAGGGGGAAACAGATACGCAGTATTTT. Protein sequence: CASSDVGQGETDTQYF.

As regards this clone: Different DNA sequences within this sample yield the same CDR3. The V and J genes are TRBV27 and TRBJ1-4, with TRBD1 matching over 8 bases. Per germline, CDR1 MNHEY and CDR2 SMNVEV (reference sequence). This CDR3 comprises 14 residues. Trimming at V came to 4 bases and at J to 8 bases, leaving 6 bases not matched to a gene. CDR3 in amino acids: CASSSQGANEKLFF. The CDR3 DNA reads as TGTGCCAGCAGTTCGCAGGGGGCGAACGAAAAACTGTTTTTT.

The chain couples TRBV6-1 to TRBJ2-7; D possibly corresponds to TRBD1 (6 bases). Trimming shortened V by 2 bases and J by 2 bases, and 13 bases separated the two germline ends. Germline V gene data show CDR1 as MNHNS and CDR2 as SASEGT. This CDR3 has 15 residues. Here the CDR3 reads CASSEISTGPYEQYF. The CDR3 DNA follows: TGTGCCAGCAGTGAAATTTCGACAGGCCCCTACGAGCAGTACTTC.

This clone was seen a single time. This chain uses TRBV27 with TRBJ1-1; no clear D gene. The CDR3 runs to 14 residues. The germline CDR1 and CDR2 sequences are MNHEY and SMNVEV (reference sequence). Trimming cost V 5 bases and J 0 bases, with 10 bases left between them. CDR3 region: CASSPQQMNTEAFF. DNA for the CDR3: TGTGCCAGCAGTCCGCAGCAAATGAACACTGAAGCTTTCTTT.

J is TRBJ2-7 and V is TRBV6-6, with 10 bases that match TRBD1. The ends lost 6 bases at V and 4 bases at J; junction bases unmatched: 6. Germline V gives CDR1 MNHNY, CDR2 SVGAGI (reference sequence). There are 14 residues in the CDR3. This chain's CDR3 is CASRGTGAVYEQYF. DNA for the CDR3: TGTGCCAGCAGGGGGACAGGGGCTGTTTACGAGCAGTACTTC.

V usage is TRBV4-1 and J usage is TRBJ2-7, with D possibly matching TRBD1 (6 bases). CDR3 length equals 15 residues. V was shortened by 0 bases and J by 4 bases, with 13 bases between the two germline ends. Germline assignment: CDR1 MGHRA and CDR2 YSYEKL. The CDR3 is CASSQEEGVGYEQYF. Here the CDR3 DNA reads TGCGCCAGCAGCCAAGAAGAGGGGGTTGGTTACGAGCAGTACTTC.

V usage is TRBV13 and J usage is TRBJ2-7, with 8 positions matching TRBD2. The CDR3 is 15 amino acids. V was clipped by 6 bases and J by 0 bases; unmatched bases: 7. Per germline, CDR1 PRHDT and CDR2 FYEKMQ (reference sequence). The CDR3 DNA reads TGTGCCAGCAGTTCGACTAGCGCTTTCTCCTACGAGCAGTACTTC. It specifies CASSSTSAFSYEQYF. Full variable domain (remainder filled in from reference TRBV13 and TRBJ2-7): AAGVIQSPRHLIKEKRETATLKCYPIPRHDTVYWYQQGPGQDPQFLISFYEKMQSDKGSIPDRFSAQQFSDYHSELNMSSLELGDSALYFCASSSTSAFSYEQYFGPGTRLTVT.

J is TRBJ1-1 and V is TRBV20-1, with D hard to call. The V end lost 0 bases, the J end lost 10 bases, and 9 bases lay between the germline ends. In germline, CDR1 is DFQATT, CDR2 SNEGSKA (reference sequence). The CDR3 runs 11 residues. CDR3 residues: CSAREGGPAFF. The CDR3 bases are TGCAGTGCTAGAGAGGGAGGGCCAGCTTTCTTT.

Concerning this clone: Mismatch with germline at one junction end may stem from a read error. This sequence joins TRBV27 and TRBJ2-7; D ambiguous. The CDR3 has 12 residues. CDR1 is MNHEY and CDR2 is SMNVEV in the germline V gene (reference sequence). The CDR3 protein is CASSSPRYVQYF. The CDR3 DNA follows: TGTGCCAGCAGCTCCCCGCGGTACGTGCAGTACTTC.

The chain uses TRBV27 and TRBJ2-7, with D maybe TRBD1 (6 bases). The germline V gene has CDR1 MNHEY and CDR2 SMNVEV (reference sequence). The CDR3 covers 13 residues. The V end was cut by 5 bases, the J end by 3 bases, with 11 bases between. CDR3 nucleotide sequence: TGTGCCAGCAGTCTCAAAGGGGGCTACGAGCAGTACTTC. This translates into CASSLKGGYEQYF.

This rearrangement joins TRBV7-2 to TRBJ2-1, with D possibly matching TRBD2 (5 bases). The V gene's germline CDR1 is SGHTA and CDR2 FQGNSA. CDR3 length equals 14 residues. The germline V and J ends were trimmed by 4 bases and 5 bases, with 12 bases remaining between them. The CDR3 coding sequence is TGTGCCAGCAGCTCCTTCGGGCGGGACAATGAGCAGTTCTTC. It encodes CASSSFGRDNEQFF.